Included here is one T cell receptor (beta chain) sequence, with context. No antigen is known for it. No base quality values were provided; no much bigger clone lies one nucleotide off. This sample stems from a study of graft-versus-host responses after intestinal transplantation (dated by TCRdb to about 2021). For context, the study as a whole: Multivisceral, liver-intestinal, or isolated intestinal transplants were received by the recipients. Every recipient was given anti-thymocyte globulin induction, then maintenance tacrolimus and steroids for 3 to 4 years. After intestinal transplantation, graft-versus-host and host-versus-graft alloreactive T cell clones in the graft, circulation and bone marrow were tracked using bulk TCR-beta CDR3 sequencing. Alloreactive clones were identified by sequencing pre-transplant mixed lymphocyte reaction products and comparing these products with unstimulated pre-transplant donor and recipient T cells. A cohort of 24 intestinal transplant recipients, including one retransplant, was enrolled, and a few patients lacking pretransplant specimens were excluded. A peak of at least 4% donor T cells among recipient peripheral blood mononuclear cells was the definition used for donor T cell macrochimerism. Rather than being sequenced by the commercial service, samples from three later patients were sequenced in-house on an Illumina MiSeq and processed with MiXCR.

The receptor library was made with the immunoSEQ multiplex PCR assay. For most patients, genomic DNA was isolated using the Qiagen DNeasy Blood and Tissue Kit and was shipped frozen to Adaptive Biotechnologies for TCR sequencing. Adaptive Biotechnologies carried out high-throughput TCR-beta CDR3 sequencing of genomic DNA for most patients. In the original analysis: TCR sequencing data for roughly 17 patients were retrieved from Adaptive's ImmunoSEQ software; three other patients were processed with MiXCR and VDJtools. To correct CD4 versus CD8 sorting errors, sequences present in both subsets at a frequency ratio below 5:1 were removed. Because the origin of CDR3 nucleotide sequences shared between donor and recipient could not be assigned, those sequences were removed. To be classed as alloreactive, a clone needed at least 2-fold expansion over unstimulated cells and a minimum CFSE-low frequency of 0.002% (template counts) or 0.001% (read counts). Clones detected in sequenced pre-transplant spleen, lymph node, or MLR CFSE-low populations of the donor or recipient were defined as mappable. Cumulative frequency of alloreactive clones was calculated as a percentage of all sequences weighted by copy number. The source is immuneACCESS, and TCRdb retained only in-frame sequences with V and J called. Part of the clones is not carried over; for the studies checked, unresolved V genes explain less than half of this, and the remainder is unexplained. V, J and clone size are taken as reported in that table, and D and trimming were inferred from the DNA itself. Present in this sample are around 40,000 clones, roughly 96% of which were seen just once. The ten largest clones represent around 0.53% of the sample.

The germline V gene (reference sequence) yields MNHNY for CDR1 and SVGAGI for CDR2. The CDR3, cysteine through phenylalanine, is 11 amino acids long. Only the CDR3 region is kept as DNA, spanning 33 bases read in frame from base 1. V lost 9 bases and J lost 1 base; the stretch between them is 5 bases long. Results and caveats for the whole study, not just this receptor: GvH clones were found in recipient bone marrow, and some of the GvH clones appeared earlier in ileal mucosa or blood, which is consistent with an intestinal mucosal origin. In the allografts of patients with donor T cell macrochimerism, GvH to HvG T cell clonal ratios were high. Peak levels of circulating GvH clones were associated with declines in HvG clones early after transplant. The conclusions were limited by the relatively low number and heterogeneity of the intestinal transplant patients.

The time point label here, explained by the study, means: cells obtained before transplantation from donor or recipient. CD3+CD4+ and CD3+CD8+ populations were FACS-sorted from unstimulated pre-transplant donor and recipient cells taken from spleen or lymph nodes. The sequence is built from TRBV6-6 and TRBJ2-3; matching of 5 bases hints at TRBD2 as the D gene. The clonotype originates from a human donor who was the organ donor for an intestinal transplant. Specimen: unstimulated CD8+ T cells sorted from spleen or lymph node cells, collected before transplant. The CDR3 amino acid sequence is: CARDCTDTQYF. The sequence in DNA is TGTGCCAGGGACTGCACAGATACGCAGTATTTT.